This TCR beta chain appears in the sequencing data of a study of T cell responses to AZD1222 COVID-19 vaccine. Turning to the study itself: Investigators merged groups given second doses at roughly 4 or roughly 12 weeks.

Measured with immunoSEQ multiplex PCR; TCRdb has only the in-frame clones, and not every one. The sample has 55,000 to 65,000 clones, 80% to 90% seen once. Study-wide results and limits: Once two AZD1222 doses were given, Spike-specific TCR breadth and depth went up. Spike regions recognized by vaccine-associated CD4 TCRs spanned the protein, led by 160-218 and 743-854.

As for this clone: What it recognizes is unknown.

The sequence came from an adult in good health. The sequencing here drew on peripheral blood, taken on day 0 of AZD1222 vaccination.

This chain's CDR3 is CASSPGRGNSNQPQHF. CDR3 DNA: TGTGCCAGCAGCCCCGGCCGTGGGAATAGCAATCAGCCCCAGCATTTT. The chain combines TRBV27 with TRBJ1-5, with D unresolved. The CDR3 is 16 amino acids. V shed 6 bases and J shed 0 bases, with 15 bases lying between them. The germline gives CDR1 MNHEY, CDR2 SMNVEV (reference sequence).